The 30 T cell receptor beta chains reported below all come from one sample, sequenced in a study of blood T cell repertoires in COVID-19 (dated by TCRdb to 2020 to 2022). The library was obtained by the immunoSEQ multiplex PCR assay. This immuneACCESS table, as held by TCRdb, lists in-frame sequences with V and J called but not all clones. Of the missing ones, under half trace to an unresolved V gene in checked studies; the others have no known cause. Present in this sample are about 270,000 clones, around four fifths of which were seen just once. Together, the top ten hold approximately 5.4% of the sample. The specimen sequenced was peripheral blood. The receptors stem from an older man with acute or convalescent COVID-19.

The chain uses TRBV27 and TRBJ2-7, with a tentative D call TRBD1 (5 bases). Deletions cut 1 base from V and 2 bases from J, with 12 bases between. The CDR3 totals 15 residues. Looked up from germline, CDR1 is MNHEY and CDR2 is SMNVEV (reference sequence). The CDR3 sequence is CASSLWGLGAYEQYF. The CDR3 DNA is TGTGCCAGCAGTTTATGGGGTCTAGGGGCCTACGAGCAGTACTTC.

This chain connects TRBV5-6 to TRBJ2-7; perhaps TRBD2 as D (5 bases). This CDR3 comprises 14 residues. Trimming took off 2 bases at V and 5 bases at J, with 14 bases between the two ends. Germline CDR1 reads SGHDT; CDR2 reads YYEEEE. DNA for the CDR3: TGTGCCAGCAGCTTATTGCGGGCTGCCCACGAGCAGTACTTC. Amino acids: CASSLLRAAHEQYF.

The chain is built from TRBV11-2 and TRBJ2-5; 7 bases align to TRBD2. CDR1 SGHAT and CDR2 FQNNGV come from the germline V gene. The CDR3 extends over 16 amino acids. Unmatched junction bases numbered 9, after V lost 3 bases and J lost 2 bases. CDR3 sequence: CASSLSITGGQETQYF. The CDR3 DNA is TGTGCCAGCAGCTTGAGCATCACCGGGGGGCAAGAGACCCAGTACTTC.

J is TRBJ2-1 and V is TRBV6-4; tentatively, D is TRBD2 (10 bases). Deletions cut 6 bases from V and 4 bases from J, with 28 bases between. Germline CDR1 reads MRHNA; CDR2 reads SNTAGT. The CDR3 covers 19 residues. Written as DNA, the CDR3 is TGTGCCAGCAGAAGGGACAGGGTCGGTCGGACTAGCGGTTACAATGAGCAGTTCTTC. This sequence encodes CASRRDRVGRTSGYNEQFF.

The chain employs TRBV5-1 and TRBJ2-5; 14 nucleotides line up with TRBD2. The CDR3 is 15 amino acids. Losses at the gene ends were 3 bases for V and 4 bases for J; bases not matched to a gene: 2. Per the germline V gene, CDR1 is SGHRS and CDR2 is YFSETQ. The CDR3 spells CASSSGTSGRETQYF. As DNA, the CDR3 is TGCGCCAGCAGCTCCGGGACTAGCGGGAGAGAGACCCAGTACTTC.

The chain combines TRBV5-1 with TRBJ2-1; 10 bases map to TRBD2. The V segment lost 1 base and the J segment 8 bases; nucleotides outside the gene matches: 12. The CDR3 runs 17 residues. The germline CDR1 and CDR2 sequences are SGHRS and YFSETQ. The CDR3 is CASSLSAGTSVIDEQFF. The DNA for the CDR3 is TGCGCCAGCAGCTTGTCCGCCGGGACTAGCGTTATCGATGAGCAGTTCTTC.

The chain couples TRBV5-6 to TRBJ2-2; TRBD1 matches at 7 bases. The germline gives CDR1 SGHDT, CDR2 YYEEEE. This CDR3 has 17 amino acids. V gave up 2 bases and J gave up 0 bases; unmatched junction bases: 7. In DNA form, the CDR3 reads TGTGCCAGCAGCTTTCGGACAGGTGGGCCGAACACCGGGGAGCTGTTTTTT. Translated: CASSFRTGGPNTGELFF. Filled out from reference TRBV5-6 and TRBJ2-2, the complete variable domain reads DAGVTQSPTHLIKTRGQQVTLRCSPKSGHDTVSWYQQALGQGPQFIFQYYEEEERQRGNFPDRFSGHQFPNYSSELNVNALLLGDSALYLCASSFRTGGPNTGELFFGEGSRLTVL.

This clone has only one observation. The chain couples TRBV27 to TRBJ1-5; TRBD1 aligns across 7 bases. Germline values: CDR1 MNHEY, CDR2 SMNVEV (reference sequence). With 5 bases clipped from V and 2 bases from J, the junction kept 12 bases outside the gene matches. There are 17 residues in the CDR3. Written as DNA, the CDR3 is TGTGCCAGCAGTCCTTACCGCGGGCAGGGGGGCAATCAGCCCCAGCATTTT. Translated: CASSPYRGQGGNQPQHF.

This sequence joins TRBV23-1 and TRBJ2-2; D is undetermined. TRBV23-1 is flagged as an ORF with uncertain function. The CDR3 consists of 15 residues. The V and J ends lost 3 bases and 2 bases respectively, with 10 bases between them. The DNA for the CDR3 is TGCGCCAGCAGTCAGATTACAGACAACACCGGGGAGCTGTTTTTT. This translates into CASSQITDNTGELFF.

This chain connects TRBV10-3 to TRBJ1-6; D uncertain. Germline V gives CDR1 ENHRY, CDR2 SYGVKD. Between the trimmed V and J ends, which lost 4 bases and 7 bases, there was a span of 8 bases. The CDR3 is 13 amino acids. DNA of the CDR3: TGTGCCATCAGTGTAAACGAGAATTCACCCCTCCACTTT. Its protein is CAISVNENSPLHF.

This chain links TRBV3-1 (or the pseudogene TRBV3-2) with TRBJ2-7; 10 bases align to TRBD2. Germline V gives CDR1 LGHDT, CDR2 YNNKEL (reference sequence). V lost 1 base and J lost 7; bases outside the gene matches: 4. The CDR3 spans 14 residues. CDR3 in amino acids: CASSQVLAGVEQYF. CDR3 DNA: TGTGCCAGCAGCCAAGTCCTAGCGGGAGTGGAGCAGTACTTC.

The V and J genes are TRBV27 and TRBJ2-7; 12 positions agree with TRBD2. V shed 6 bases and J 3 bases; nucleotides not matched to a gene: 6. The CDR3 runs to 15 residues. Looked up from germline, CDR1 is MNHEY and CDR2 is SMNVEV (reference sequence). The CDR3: CASSQALAGGYEQYF. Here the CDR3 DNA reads TGTGCCAGCAGCCAAGCACTAGCGGGGGGCTACGAGCAGTACTTC.

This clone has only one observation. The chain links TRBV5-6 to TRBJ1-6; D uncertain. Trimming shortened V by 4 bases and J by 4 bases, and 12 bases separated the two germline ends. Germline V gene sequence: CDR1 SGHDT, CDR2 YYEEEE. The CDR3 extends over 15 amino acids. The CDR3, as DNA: TGTGCCAGCAGCGCCCGAGGCCATTATAATTCACCCCTCCACTTT. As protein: CASSARGHYNSPLHF.

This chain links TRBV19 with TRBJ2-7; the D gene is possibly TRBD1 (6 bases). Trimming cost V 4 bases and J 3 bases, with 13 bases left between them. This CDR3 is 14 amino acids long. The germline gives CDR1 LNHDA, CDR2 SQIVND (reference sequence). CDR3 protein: CASSTHGQSYEQYF. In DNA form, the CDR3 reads TGTGCCAGTAGTACGCACGGACAGAGCTACGAGCAGTACTTC. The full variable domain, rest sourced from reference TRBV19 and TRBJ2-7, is DGGITQSPKYLFRKEGQNVTLSCEQNLNHDAMYWYRQDPGQGLRLIYYSQIVNDFQKGDIAEGYSVSREKKESFPLTVTSAQKNPTAFYLCASSTHGQSYEQYFGPGTRLTVT.

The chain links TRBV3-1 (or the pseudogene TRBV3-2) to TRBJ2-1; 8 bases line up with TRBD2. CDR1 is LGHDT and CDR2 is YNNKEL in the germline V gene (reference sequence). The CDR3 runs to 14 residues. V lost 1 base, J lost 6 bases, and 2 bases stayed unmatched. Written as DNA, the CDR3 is TGTGCCAGCAGCCAAGGACTAGCGTTCAATGAGCAGTTCTTC. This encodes CASSQGLAFNEQFF.

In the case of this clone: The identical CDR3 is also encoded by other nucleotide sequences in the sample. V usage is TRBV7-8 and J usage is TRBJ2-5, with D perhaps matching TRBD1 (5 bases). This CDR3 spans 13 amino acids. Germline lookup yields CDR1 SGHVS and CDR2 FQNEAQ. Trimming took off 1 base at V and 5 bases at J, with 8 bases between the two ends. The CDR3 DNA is TGTGCCAGCAGCTTAGGGGGCAGGGAGACCCAGTACTTC. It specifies CASSLGGRETQYF.

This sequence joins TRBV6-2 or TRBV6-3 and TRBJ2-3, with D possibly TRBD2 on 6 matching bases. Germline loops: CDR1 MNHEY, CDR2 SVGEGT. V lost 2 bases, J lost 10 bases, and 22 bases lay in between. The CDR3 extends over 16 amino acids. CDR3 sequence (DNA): TGTGCCAGCAGTTACGGCGAAGTCGGGAGACTTCGTCCGCAGTATTTT. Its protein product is CASSYGEVGRLRPQYF.

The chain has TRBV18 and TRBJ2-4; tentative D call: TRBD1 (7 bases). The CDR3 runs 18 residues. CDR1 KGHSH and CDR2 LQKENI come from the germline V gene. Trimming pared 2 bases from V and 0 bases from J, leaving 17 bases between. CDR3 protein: CASSPMNPGGLAKNIQYF. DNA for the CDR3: TGTGCCAGCTCACCAATGAATCCAGGGGGACTAGCCAAAAACATTCAGTACTTC. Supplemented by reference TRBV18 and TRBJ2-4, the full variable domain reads NAGVMQNPRHLVRRRGQEARLRCSPMKGHSHVYWYRQLPEEGLKFMVYLQKENIIDESGMPKERFSAEFPKEGPSILRIQQVVRGDSAAYFCASSPMNPGGLAKNIQYFGAGTRLSVL.

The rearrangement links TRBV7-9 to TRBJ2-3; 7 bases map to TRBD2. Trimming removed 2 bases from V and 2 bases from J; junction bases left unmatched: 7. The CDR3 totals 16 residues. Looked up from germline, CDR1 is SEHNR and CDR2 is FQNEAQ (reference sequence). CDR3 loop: CASSLPASGFTDTQYF. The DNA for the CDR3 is TGTGCCAGCAGCTTACCGGCTAGCGGATTCACAGATACGCAGTATTTT. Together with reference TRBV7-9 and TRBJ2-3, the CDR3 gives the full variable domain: DTGVSQNPRHKITKRGQNVTFRCDPISEHNRLYWYRQTLGQGPEFLTYFQNEAQLEKSRLLSDRFSAERPKGSFSTLEIQRTEQGDSAMYLCASSLPASGFTDTQYFGPGTRLTVL.

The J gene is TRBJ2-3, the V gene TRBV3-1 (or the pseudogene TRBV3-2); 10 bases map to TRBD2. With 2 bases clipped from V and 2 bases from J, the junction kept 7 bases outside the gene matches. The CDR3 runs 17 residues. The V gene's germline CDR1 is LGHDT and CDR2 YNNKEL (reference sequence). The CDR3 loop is CASSQTAGGTFTDTQYF. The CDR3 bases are TGTGCCAGCAGCCAAACAGCGGGAGGGACATTCACAGATACGCAGTATTTT.

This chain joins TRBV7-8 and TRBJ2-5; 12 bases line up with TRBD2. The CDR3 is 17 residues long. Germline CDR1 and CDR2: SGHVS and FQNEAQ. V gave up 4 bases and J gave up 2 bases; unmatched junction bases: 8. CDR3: CASSYRLAGVGQETQYF. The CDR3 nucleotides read TGTGCCAGCAGCTACCGACTAGCGGGGGTCGGGCAAGAGACCCAGTACTTC.

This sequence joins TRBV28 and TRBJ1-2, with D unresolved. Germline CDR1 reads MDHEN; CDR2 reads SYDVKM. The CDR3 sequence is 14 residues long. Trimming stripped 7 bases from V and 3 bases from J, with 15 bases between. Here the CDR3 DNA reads TGTGCCAGCACCGTGGTCTCGTCGGACTATGGCTACACCTTC. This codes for CASTVVSSDYGYTF.

CDR3 region: CASSFGQGLYEQYF. In nucleotides, the CDR3 is TGTGCCAGCAGCTTTGGACAGGGACTCTACGAGCAGTACTTC. The genes are TRBV7-6 and TRBJ2-7; 8 bases match TRBD1. CDR3 length equals 14 residues. J lost 3 bases, V lost 3 bases, and 4 bases had no gene match. The germline V gene encodes CDR1 SGHVS and CDR2 FNYEAQ.

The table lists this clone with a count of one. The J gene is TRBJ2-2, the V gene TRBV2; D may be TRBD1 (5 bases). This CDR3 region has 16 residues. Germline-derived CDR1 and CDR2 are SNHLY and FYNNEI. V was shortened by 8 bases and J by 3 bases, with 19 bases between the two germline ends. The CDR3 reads CASVTRPPRDTGELFF. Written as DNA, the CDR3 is TGTGCCAGCGTGACGCGTCCGCCCAGGGACACCGGGGAGCTGTTTTTT.

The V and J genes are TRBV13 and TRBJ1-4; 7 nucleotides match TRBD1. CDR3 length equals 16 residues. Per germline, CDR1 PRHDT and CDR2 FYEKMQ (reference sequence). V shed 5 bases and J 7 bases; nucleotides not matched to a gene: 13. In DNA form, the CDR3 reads TGTGCCAGCAGCCTACGGCACTTCGGGGACAGTGAAAAACTGTTTTTT. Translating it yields CASSLRHFGDSEKLFF.

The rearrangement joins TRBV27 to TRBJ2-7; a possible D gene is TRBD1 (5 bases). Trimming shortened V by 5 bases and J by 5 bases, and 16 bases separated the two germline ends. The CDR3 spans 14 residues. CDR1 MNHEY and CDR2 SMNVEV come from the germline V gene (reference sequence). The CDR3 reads CASSPPGIRDEQYF. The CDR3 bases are TGTGCCAGCAGTCCCCCAGGGATACGGGACGAGCAGTACTTC.

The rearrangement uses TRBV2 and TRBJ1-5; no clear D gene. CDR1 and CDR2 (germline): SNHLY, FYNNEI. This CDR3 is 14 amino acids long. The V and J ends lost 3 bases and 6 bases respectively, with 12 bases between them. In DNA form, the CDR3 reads TGTGCCAGCAGTGATGGTGGGTGGAGTCAGCCCCAGCATTTT. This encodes CASSDGGWSQPQHF.

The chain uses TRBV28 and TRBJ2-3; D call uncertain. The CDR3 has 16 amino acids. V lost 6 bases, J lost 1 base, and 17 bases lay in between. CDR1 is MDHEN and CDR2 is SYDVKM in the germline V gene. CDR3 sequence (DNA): TGTGCCAGCAGACTTTCTAGTAGTCGGGGCACAGATACGCAGTATTTT. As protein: CASRLSSSRGTDTQYF.

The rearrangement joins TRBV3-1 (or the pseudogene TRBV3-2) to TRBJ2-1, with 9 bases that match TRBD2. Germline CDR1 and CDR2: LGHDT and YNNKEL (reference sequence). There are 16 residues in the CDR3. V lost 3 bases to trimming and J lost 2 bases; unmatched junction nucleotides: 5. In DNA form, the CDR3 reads TGTGCCAGCAGCCACGCTAGCGGGACCCCCTACAATGAGCAGTTCTTC. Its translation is CASSHASGTPYNEQFF.

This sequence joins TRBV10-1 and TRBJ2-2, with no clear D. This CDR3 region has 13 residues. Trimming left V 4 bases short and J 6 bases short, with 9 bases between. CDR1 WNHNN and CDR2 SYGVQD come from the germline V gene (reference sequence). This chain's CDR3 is CASSVSSPGELFF. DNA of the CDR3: TGCGCCAGCAGTGTTTCCTCCCCCGGGGAGCTGTTTTTT.